Below are 15 T cell receptor beta chains sequenced from a single sample in a study of Graves' ophthalmopathy and Graves' hyperthyroidism. Beta-chain TCR CDR3 regions were amplified from RNA transcripts. Investigators did first-round RT-PCR with HTBI primers, then second-round multiplex PCR. TCRdb analysed the multiplex PCR reads with MiXCR anew, one entry per CDR3 protein. Among hundreds of thousands of distinct CDR3 sequences, roughly 20% were seen once, and the ten largest hold 2.5% to 3.5%. Material for sequencing was peripheral blood. The receptors originated from a young woman with stable Graves' hyperthyroidism.

This clonotype has only a few counts. This chain uses TRBV6-2 or TRBV6-3 with TRBJ2-7, with 7 bases fitting TRBD1. The CDR3 consists of 18 residues. Germline CDR1 reads MNHEY; CDR2 reads SVGEGT. V shed 5 bases and J 10 bases; nucleotides not matched to a gene: 26. The CDR3 DNA is TGTGCCAGCAGTCGTCCGGGACAGAGGGGATCTACGCTTGGGGAACAGTACTTC. It translates to CASSRPGQRGSTLGEQYF.

This clonotype was seen ten or more times. The chain has TRBV12-3 or TRBV12-4 and TRBJ1-1; D call uncertain. The CDR3 extends over 15 amino acids. V lost 3 bases and J 0 bases, leaving 11 bases between the germline ends. In DNA, the CDR3 is TGTGCCAGCAGTTTGTCTGGGCCCATGAACACTGAAGCTTTCTTT. Amino acids: CASSLSGPMNTEAFF.

This clonotype was seen a few times. This chain uses TRBV24-1 with TRBJ2-2, with 8 bases aligning to TRBD2. Germline CDR1 KGHDR, CDR2 SFDVKD. V lost 5 bases to trimming and J lost 8 bases; unmatched junction nucleotides: 15. The CDR3 runs 17 residues. In DNA form, the CDR3 reads TGTGCCACCAGTGCCAATGGGTGGGTAGCGGGACCAGGGGAGCTGTTTTTT. The encoded protein is CATSANGWVAGPGELFF.

Many counts were recorded for this clonotype. The chain employs TRBV19 and TRBJ2-2, with no clear D. Trimming removed 7 bases from V and 3 bases from J, with 12 bases in between. The germline V gene has CDR1 LNHDA and CDR2 SQIVND (reference sequence). CDR3 length: 14 amino acids. CDR3 residues: CASTPWADTGELFF. Here the CDR3 DNA reads TGTGCCAGTACCCCGTGGGCTGACACCGGGGAGCTGTTTTTT.

In this sample, this clonotype turned up many times. This sequence joins TRBV24-1 and TRBJ2-2; TRBD2 is a possible D gene (6 bases). The CDR3 is 17 residues long. Germline CDR1 KGHDR, CDR2 SFDVKD. V was cut by 3 bases and J by 1 base, with 14 bases left in between. The CDR3 DNA reads as TGTGCCACCAGTGATCCCCGCAGCGGGCTGAACACCGGGGAGCTGTTTTTT. Translation: CATSDPRSGLNTGELFF.

V gene TRBV6-5 combines with J gene TRBJ1-2; TRBD1 might be the D (6 bases). CDR1 and CDR2 (germline): MNHEY, SVGAGI. Trimming left V 0 bases short and J 6 bases short, with 11 bases between. The CDR3 has 14 amino acids. CDR3 in amino acids: CASSYSGGADGYTF. The CDR3, as DNA: TGTGCCAGCAGTTACTCGGGGGGGGCCGATGGCTACACCTTC.

The chain has TRBV24-1 and TRBJ2-5, with 9 bases fitting TRBD2. J gave up 2 bases and V 10 bases, and 7 bases lay outside the gene matches. Germline CDR1 KGHDR, CDR2 SFDVKD. CDR3 length: 14 residues. For the CDR3, the DNA is TGTGCCACGTCATCTAGCGGGATTCAAGAGACCCAGTACTTC. It codes for CATSSSGIQETQYF.

The V and J genes are TRBV30 and TRBJ2-7; D not resolved. Germline values: CDR1 GTSNPN, CDR2 SVGIG (reference sequence). The V and J ends lost 3 bases and 7 bases respectively, with 13 bases between them. The CDR3 is 12 amino acids. CDR3 sequence reads: CAWRVRLGEQYF. Written as DNA, the CDR3 is TGTGCCTGGAGGGTCCGGTTGGGAGAGCAGTACTTC.

In its sample, this clonotype was seen many times. This chain joins TRBV6-2 or TRBV6-3 and TRBJ2-4; TRBD2 matches at 7 bases. CDR3 size: 17 residues. CDR1 and CDR2 (germline): MNHEY, SVGEGT. Germline trimming cut 2 bases from V and 1 base from J; bases unmatched to any gene: 8. The DNA of the CDR3 is TGTGCCAGCAGTTACGGGGGACTATCGGAGGCCAAAAACATTCAGTACTTC. Its protein is CASSYGGLSEAKNIQYF.

Ten or more counts support this clonotype. V gene TRBV28 combines with J gene TRBJ2-4, with D possibly being TRBD2 (6 bases). The germline CDR1 and CDR2 sequences are MDHEN and SYDVKM. This CDR3 is built from 16 residues. V gave up 5 bases and J gave up 0 bases, with 14 bases separating them. CDR3: CASSPLGGLAKNIQYF. CDR3 nucleotides: TGTGCCAGCAGTCCCCTGGGGGGACTAGCCAAAAACATTCAGTACTTC.

A word on this clonotype: Because it lacks the conserved phenylalanine or tryptophan at the end, this CDR3 is likely a read error. The V call is TRBV30, the J call TRBJ1-2, with D unclear. From germline, CDR1 is GTSNPN and CDR2 SVGIG (reference sequence). The CDR3 spans 14 residues. V lost 3 bases and J lost 0, with 11 bases in between. The CDR3 nucleotides are TGTGCCTGGAGCTATAGCAGAACTAACTATGGCTACACCTAC. The encoded protein is CAWSYSRTNYGYTY.

This clonotype came up many times. V usage is TRBV2 and J usage is TRBJ2-7, with TRBD1 as a possible D gene (5 bases). Germline V lookup: CDR1 SNHLY, CDR2 FYNNEI. V was cut by 9 bases and J by 4 bases, with 16 bases left in between. The CDR3 totals 13 residues. CDR3 in amino acids: CASQTTERYEQYF. CDR3 coding DNA: TGTGCCAGTCAGACGACAGAGCGATACGAGCAGTACTTC.

This clonotype was recorded at least ten times. The chain carries TRBV3-1 and TRBJ2-7, with no clear D. This CDR3 contains 15 residues. V lost 0 bases to trimming and J lost 4 bases, with 13 bases between them. From germline, CDR1 is LGHDT and CDR2 YNNKEL (reference sequence). CDR3 DNA sequence: TGTGCCAGCAGCCAAGACCAAGGGTGGTGGTACGAGCAGTACTTC. Its protein product is CASSQDQGWWYEQYF.

In its sample, this clonotype was seen a few times. The CDR3 protein is CACRQGNTGELFF. CDR3 DNA: TGTGCCTGTAGACAGGGGAACACCGGGGAGCTGTTTTTT. The rearrangement joins TRBV30 to TRBJ2-2, with 7 bases lining up with TRBD1. The CDR3 has 13 residues. Germline V gives CDR1 GTSNPN, CDR2 SVGIG (reference sequence). The J segment lost 1 base and the V segment lost 6 bases, leaving 2 bases of the junction unmatched.

The genes are TRBV19 and TRBJ2-7; 8 bases are shared with TRBD2. Per germline, CDR1 LNHDA and CDR2 SQIVND (reference sequence). The CDR3 runs to 14 residues. With V trimmed by 4 bases and J by 2 bases, 4 bases remained unmatched. The DNA of the CDR3 is TGTGCCAGTAGTAATCGGGGGGGGACCTACGAGCAGTACTTC. Its protein is CASSNRGGTYEQYF.